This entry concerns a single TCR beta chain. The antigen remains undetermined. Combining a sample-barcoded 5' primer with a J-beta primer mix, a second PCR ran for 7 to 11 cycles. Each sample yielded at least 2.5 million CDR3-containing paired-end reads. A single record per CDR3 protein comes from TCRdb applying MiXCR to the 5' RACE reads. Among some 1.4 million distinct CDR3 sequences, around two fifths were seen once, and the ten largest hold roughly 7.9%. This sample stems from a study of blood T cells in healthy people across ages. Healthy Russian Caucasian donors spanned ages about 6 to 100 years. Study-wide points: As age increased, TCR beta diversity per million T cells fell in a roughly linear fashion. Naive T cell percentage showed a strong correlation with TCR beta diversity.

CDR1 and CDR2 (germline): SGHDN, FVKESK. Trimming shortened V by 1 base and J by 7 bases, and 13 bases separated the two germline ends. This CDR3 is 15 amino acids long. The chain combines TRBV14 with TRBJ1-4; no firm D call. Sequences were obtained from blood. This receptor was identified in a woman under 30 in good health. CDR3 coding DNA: TGTGCCAGCAGCCAAGTAGGGCCCTCGCGTGAAAAACTGTTTTTT. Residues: CASSQVGPSREKLFF.